This T cell receptor (beta chain) was recovered during a study of CD8+CD57+ T cells in acquired aplastic anemia. Study information: Sorted CD4+ and CD8+ cells yielded DNA averaging approximately 3 ug.

Patients selected for sequencing had displayed CD8+CD57+ cell expansion by flow cytometry. Patients had received no therapy at the time of blood sampling. Broader study findings: Found in both controls and patients were around 29 CD8+ CDR3 sequences.

For CDR3 and TCR beta VDJ profiling, genomic DNA was the template used. From the reads, TCRdb called clonotypes with MiXCR, one entry per CDR3 protein. In the table there are 150,000 to 200,000 distinct CDR3 sequences, more than 45% of which are singletons. Germline V gene lookup returns CDR1 SNHLY and CDR2 FYNNEI. CDR3 length equals 15 residues. Trimming cost V 4 bases and J 7 bases; bases outside gene matches: 7. In the case of this clonotype: The antigen is undetermined.

The receptor's source is a human donor with aplastic anemia. Sequencing was done on a sample of sorted CD4+, CD8+, or CD8+CD57+ T cells (not recorded which) from PBMCs. This chain uses TRBV2 with TRBJ2-3, with TRBD1 matching over 11 bases. The DNA of the CDR3 is TGTGCCAGCAGTGCAACGGGACAGGGGGTAAATACGCAGTATTTT. Translating gives CASSATGQGVNTQYF. Together with reference TRBV2 and TRBJ2-3, the CDR3 gives the full variable domain: EPEVTQTPSHQVTQMGQEVILRCVPISNHLYFYWYRQILGQKVEFLVSFYNNEISEKSEIFDDQFSVERPDGSNFTLKIRSTKLEDSAMYFCASSATGQGVNTQYFGPGTRLTVL.